The clone carrying this T cell receptor beta chain appeared a single time. The antigen remains unidentified. This CDR3 has 16 residues. V was clipped by 4 bases and J by 2 bases; unmatched bases: 11. The germline gives CDR1 LGHNA, CDR2 YSLEER. DNA at about 0.2 ug, 25,000 to 35,000 T cell genomes, went into sorted-subset replicate PCRs. Using immunoSEQ multiplex PCR, the repertoire was profiled, and TCRdb retains in-frame clones only, with some absent. The data show hundreds of thousands of clones, about nine tenths seen once. Participating donors were healthy, HIV-negative adults free of recent acute infections or vaccinations. CD8 memory merged CD45RO+ with CCR7-negative CD45RA+ TemRA cells. This entry belongs to a study of shared clonotypes between healthy human individuals. Study-level findings and limits: Relative to memory subsets, naive subsets generally showed larger estimated richness.

The chain joins TRBV4-3 to TRBJ2-7; 7 nucleotides line up with TRBD2. The origin of this receptor is a man younger than 30 in good health. The sample consisted of memory CD8+ T cells sorted from blood. The subset: CD45RO+ cells pooled with CCR7-negative TemRA cells. The CDR3 DNA is TGCGCCAGCAGCCCGGATAGGGCAACTAGCGCCTACGAGCAGTACTTC. Protein product: CASSPDRATSAYEQYF.